The present TCR beta chain was sequenced within a study of PD-1 blockade in classical Hodgkin lymphoma. In the study overall: It was nivolumab at 3 mg/kg, given intravenously every 2 weeks, that patients received. Whole-study findings and limits: CD4+ TCR diversity rose significantly by C4D1, and CD8+ TCR diversity did not.

This clone was seen a single time. What it binds is not known. Every patient relapsed after autologous stem cell transplantation, and brentuximab vedotin exposure varied. Method: immunoSEQ multiplex PCR; TCRdb's copy keeps in-frame clones and lacks some. Here the sample spans 46,000 or so clones, roughly 90% being singletons. The germline V and J ends were trimmed by 6 bases and 3 bases, with 9 bases remaining between them. From germline, CDR1 is MNHNS and CDR2 SASEGT. CDR3 size: 12 residues. The chain couples TRBV6-1 to TRBJ2-7; D ambiguous. The material sequenced was peripheral blood mononuclear cells (PBMCs), taken at baseline. The origin of this receptor is a human donor with classical Hodgkin lymphoma. The CDR3: CASSRTFYEQYF. DNA of the CDR3: TGTGCCAGCAGCCGGACCTTCTACGAGCAGTACTTC.